The 29 T cell receptor beta chains reported below all come from one sample, sequenced in a study of blood T cells in healthy people across ages. It was with a sample-barcoded 5' primer and a J-beta primer mix that a second PCR of roughly 7 to 12 cycles was run. Each CDR3 protein is one row after TCRdb ran MiXCR on the 5' RACE reads. The sample shows around 1,000,000 distinct CDR3 sequences, roughly two fifths of them seen only once. The material sequenced was blood. These receptors originate from a man younger than 30 in good health.

This clonotype came up many times. The chain recombines TRBV29-1 with TRBJ2-3, with a possible D match to TRBD1 (6 bases). CDR3 length equals 13 residues. The V and J ends lost 4 bases and 4 bases respectively, with 12 bases between them. Germline values: CDR1 SQVTM, CDR2 ANQGSEA. CDR3 nucleotide sequence: TGCAGCGTTGTCAGGGGCGAGGCAGATACGCAGTATTTT. Residues: CSVVRGEADTQYF.

The chain is built from TRBV10-3 and TRBJ1-1; D gene uncertain. Germline V gene sequence: CDR1 ENHRY, CDR2 SYGVKD. The CDR3 length is 14 residues. Trimming stripped 7 bases from V and 2 bases from J, with 14 bases between. CDR3 DNA sequence: TGTGCCATCACGGCAGCTCACCCTAACACTGAAGCTTTCTTT. Its protein is CAITAAHPNTEAFF.

This clonotype was seen many times. The genes are TRBV7-2 and TRBJ2-3, with no clear D. In germline, CDR1 is SGHTA, CDR2 FQGNSA. CDR3 size: 14 residues. The germline V and J ends were trimmed by 2 bases and 2 bases, with 8 bases remaining between them. The CDR3 here is CASSLRGNTDTQYF. The CDR3 DNA reads TGTGCCAGCAGCTTACGCGGCAACACAGATACGCAGTATTTT.

V usage is TRBV20-1 and J usage is TRBJ2-3, with D tentatively TRBD2 (7 bases). The CDR3 covers 14 residues. Germline loops: CDR1 DFQATT, CDR2 SNEGSKA (reference sequence). The germline V and J ends were trimmed by 5 bases and 0 bases, with 12 bases remaining between them. The CDR3 coding sequence is TGCAGTGCTGGCGCGGGGGCCAGCACAGATACGCAGTATTTT. Translated: CSAGAGASTDTQYF.

V and J are TRBV10-3 and TRBJ1-6; D ambiguous. CDR1 ENHRY and CDR2 SYGVKD come from the germline V gene. Trimming left V 3 bases short and J 9 bases short, with 15 bases between. This CDR3 is 15 amino acids long. Here the CDR3 DNA reads TGTGCCATCAGTGAATTTGGCAGTCAAGGTTCACCCCTCCACTTT. Its protein is CAISEFGSQGSPLHF.

This clonotype has a single count. The chain carries TRBV12-3 or TRBV12-4 and TRBJ1-2, with 9 positions matching TRBD1. J was trimmed by 4 bases and V by 6 bases; bases with no gene match: 6. The CDR3 extends over 14 amino acids. The CDR3 DNA reads as TGTGCCAGCAGCCGACAGGGGGATGGCTATGGCTACACCTTC. This gives the protein CASSRQGDGYGYTF.

The rearrangement joins TRBV25-1 to TRBJ1-2, with D unresolved. The V gene's germline CDR1 is MGHDK and CDR2 SYGVNS. V was pared by 4 bases and J by 7 bases, with 7 bases between. The CDR3 is 11 residues long. The CDR3 protein is CASSVGTGYTF. The CDR3 bases are TGTGCCAGCAGTGTCGGAACTGGCTACACCTTC.

This clonotype appeared many times. This rearrangement joins TRBV4-3 to TRBJ2-7; D gene uncertain. The V gene's germline CDR1 is LGHNA and CDR2 YSLEER. The CDR3 has 14 amino acids. The germline V and J ends were trimmed by 0 bases and 0 bases, with 6 bases remaining between them. The CDR3 loop is CASSQDKSSYEQYF. The CDR3 DNA is TGCGCCAGCAGCCAAGACAAGAGCTCCTACGAGCAGTACTTC.

This rearrangement joins TRBV20-1 to TRBJ1-1, with D unresolved. The CDR3 runs to 13 residues. Germline V gene sequence: CDR1 DFQATT, CDR2 SNEGSKA (reference sequence). V lost 0 bases and J 3 bases, leaving 8 bases between the germline ends. CDR3 nucleotide sequence: TGCAGTGCTAGAGAGGCATTGGACACTGAAGCTTTCTTT. It codes for CSAREALDTEAFF.

The chain has TRBV6-5 and TRBJ1-4, with a tentative D call TRBD1 (5 bases). The germline V gene encodes CDR1 MNHEY and CDR2 SVGAGI. This CDR3 contains 18 residues. V lost 6 bases, J lost 4 bases, and 24 bases lay in between. This chain's CDR3 is CASSPRGEGRGFNEKLFF. DNA for the CDR3: TGTGCCAGCAGCCCCCGGGGGGAAGGAAGGGGCTTTAATGAAAAACTGTTTTTT.

About this clonotype itself: Germline is not matched at one junction end, which may reflect a read error. This chain joins TRBV30 and TRBJ2-3; a possible D gene is TRBD2 (5 bases). CDR3 length: 13 amino acids. Per the germline V gene, CDR1 is GTSNPN and CDR2 is SVGIG (reference sequence). CDR3 sequence reads: CARSGGRTDTQYF. The DNA for the CDR3 is TGTGCCCGGAGTGGCGGGCGCACAGATACGCAGTATTTT.

The chain links TRBV20-1 to TRBJ2-1, with D perhaps TRBD2 (6 bases). The CDR3 consists of 14 residues. The V and J ends lost 6 bases and 0 bases respectively, with 12 bases between them. CDR1 and CDR2 from the germline V gene are DFQATT and SNEGSKA (reference sequence). Here the CDR3 reads CSAPTRRSYNEQFF. The DNA for the CDR3 is TGCAGTGCCCCGACTAGACGCTCCTACAATGAGCAGTTCTTC.

V gene TRBV6-2 or TRBV6-3 combines with J gene TRBJ2-7, with D possibly matching TRBD2 (5 bases). The CDR3 runs to 12 residues. Germline lookup yields CDR1 MNHEY and CDR2 SVGEGT. Trimming shortened V by 0 bases and J by 10 bases, and 10 bases separated the two germline ends. CDR3 amino acids: CASSYSMEAQYF. The CDR3 nucleotides read TGTGCCAGCAGTTACTCCATGGAGGCCCAGTACTTC.

The sample holds a few counts of this clonotype. The chain links TRBV12-3 or TRBV12-4 to TRBJ1-1, with a tentative D call TRBD1 (5 bases). Between the trimmed V and J ends, which lost 5 bases and 0 bases, there was a span of 13 bases. The CDR3 loop spans 15 amino acids. The CDR3 DNA reads TGTGCCAGCAGTCGGGACCTCGGGTTGAACACTGAAGCTTTCTTT. This encodes CASSRDLGLNTEAFF.

The sample holds many counts of this clonotype. The rearrangement joins TRBV5-6 to TRBJ2-7; 7 nucleotides align to TRBD1. The CDR3 extends over 15 amino acids. J gave up 3 bases and V 2 bases, and 8 bases lay outside the gene matches. Germline CDR1 is SGHDT and CDR2 is YYEEEE. The CDR3, as DNA: TGTGCCAGCAGCTTACCGGGACAGAATTACTACGAGCAGTACTTC. This gives the protein CASSLPGQNYYEQYF.

This clonotype was seen more than once but under ten times. This chain joins TRBV20-1 and TRBJ2-1; D is perhaps TRBD1 (5 bases). With the DNA end fitting TRBJ2-7 better, the J assignment may be wrong. Germline values: CDR1 DFQATT, CDR2 SNEGSKA (reference sequence). The CDR3 is 13 amino acids. CDR3 protein: CSAARVSYNEQYF. In DNA form, the CDR3 reads TGCAGTGCGGCCAGGGTCTCCTACAATGAGCAGTACTTC.

This clonotype was observed a handful of times. The chain combines TRBV3-1 with TRBJ2-7; D call uncertain. Germline CDR1 and CDR2: LGHDT and YNNKEL (reference sequence). This CDR3 is built from 12 residues. Trimming stripped 1 base from V and 7 bases from J, with 8 bases between. The CDR3 DNA is TGTGCCAGCAGCCAAGTGTGGGAAGAGCAGTACTTC. Translation gives CASSQVWEEQYF.

This chain connects TRBV7-6 to TRBJ1-1; D remains unclear. The CDR3 is made up of 15 amino acids. Trimming stripped 5 bases from V and 0 bases from J, with 13 bases between. The V gene's germline CDR1 is SGHVS and CDR2 FNYEAQ. CDR3 residues: CASSALGPMNTEAFF. In DNA form, the CDR3 reads TGTGCCAGCAGCGCCCTGGGCCCGATGAACACTGAAGCTTTCTTT.

This clonotype was counted between two and nine times. This chain uses TRBV6-2 or TRBV6-3 with TRBJ2-4; the D gene is possibly TRBD1 (6 bases). The germline gives CDR1 MNHEY, CDR2 SVGEGT. The CDR3 loop spans 16 amino acids. V dropped 2 bases and J dropped 0 bases, with 11 bases sitting between them. DNA for the CDR3: TGTGCCAGCAGTTACGGAGACAGGAGAGCCAAAAACATTCAGTACTTC. Its protein product is CASSYGDRRAKNIQYF.

The chain links TRBV4-3 to TRBJ1-4; 9 bases match TRBD1. Germline V lookup: CDR1 LGHNA, CDR2 YSLEER. The CDR3 has 18 residues. The V gene end was trimmed by 0 bases and the J gene end by 3 bases; junction bases not matched to a gene: 8. The CDR3 DNA reads TGCGCCAGCAGCCAAGACCCGACAGGGGGACTCTCTAATGAAAAACTGTTTTTT. Residues: CASSQDPTGGLSNEKLFF.

This clonotype appeared a few times. The chain uses TRBV29-1 and TRBJ2-3; D is possibly TRBD2 (5 bases). V dropped 5 bases and J dropped 1 base, with 10 bases sitting between them. CDR3 length: 13 residues. The germline gives CDR1 SQVTM, CDR2 ANQGSEA. The DNA of the CDR3 is TGCAGCGTTCCCAGCGGAGGCACAGATACGCAGTATTTT. As protein: CSVPSGGTDTQYF.

In its sample, this clonotype was seen a few times. The chain uses TRBV11-2 and TRBJ1-2; no clear D. Trimming cost V 2 bases and J 6 bases, with 10 bases left between them. Per germline, CDR1 SGHAT and CDR2 FQNNGV. CDR3 size: 13 residues. CDR3 residues: CASSLPGGNGYTF. For the CDR3, the DNA is TGTGCCAGCAGCTTACCCGGAGGGAATGGCTACACCTTC.

The J gene is TRBJ2-3, the V gene TRBV9; 10 bases align to TRBD1. This CDR3 spans 21 amino acids. Per the germline V gene, CDR1 is SGDLS and CDR2 is YYNGEE. The junction had 20 bases not matched to a gene; V was cut back by 4 bases and J by 0 bases. The CDR3 coding sequence is TGTGCCAGCAGCCCTACCCCGGACAGGGGGATGCCTCCTCCAAGCACAGATACGCAGTATTTT. Amino acid sequence: CASSPTPDRGMPPPSTDTQYF.

The chain employs TRBV4-2 and TRBJ1-2, with D unclear. Germline V gives CDR1 LGHNA, CDR2 YNFKEQ. Trimming cost V 1 base and J 6 bases, with 15 bases left between them. The CDR3 contains 15 residues. CDR3 in DNA: TGTGCCAGCAGCCAAGTTGGCGGGCGGGTGGATGGCTACACCTTC. Amino acid sequence: CASSQVGGRVDGYTF.

V gene TRBV6-5 combines with J gene TRBJ2-7; D perhaps matches TRBD1 (6 bases). CDR1 is MNHEY and CDR2 is SVGAGI in the germline V gene. CDR3 size: 14 residues. V lost 1 base to trimming and J lost 12 bases, with 19 bases between them. The CDR3 reads CASSYLGSRGGWYF. In DNA, the CDR3 is TGTGCCAGCAGTTACTTAGGGTCCAGAGGGGGATGGTACTTC.

The chain combines TRBV7-9 with TRBJ2-7; 7 bases align to TRBD2. This CDR3 contains 14 residues. Germline trimming cut 7 bases from V and 5 bases from J; bases unmatched to any gene: 11. In germline, CDR1 is SEHNR, CDR2 FQNEAQ (reference sequence). CDR3 in DNA: TGTGCCAGCACCGGACTAGTCGTGGCCCACGAGCAGTACTTC. This translates into CASTGLVVAHEQYF.

This chain links TRBV4-2 with TRBJ2-7; possibly TRBD2 for D (6 bases). V was clipped by 4 bases and J by 7 bases, with 23 bases between them. Looked up from germline, CDR1 is LGHNA and CDR2 is YNFKEQ. The CDR3 length is 16 residues. CDR3 in DNA: TGTGCCAGCAGCCCCCCAGTGAATAGCGGCCTCAATGAGCAGTACTTC. Protein sequence: CASSPPVNSGLNEQYF.

This clonotype was seen a few times. The chain recombines TRBV9 with TRBJ2-4; TRBD1 is a possible D gene (6 bases). CDR3 length: 14 amino acids. From germline, CDR1 is SGDLS and CDR2 YYNGEE. The germline V and J ends were trimmed by 3 bases and 7 bases, with 14 bases remaining between them. CDR3 sequence reads: CASSARDIMNIQYF. In nucleotides, the CDR3 is TGTGCCAGCAGCGCCCGGGACATTATGAACATTCAGTACTTC.

This sequence joins TRBV29-1 and TRBJ1-2, with D possibly TRBD1 on 6 matching bases. Germline CDR1 is SQVTM and CDR2 is ANQGSEA. There are 13 residues in the CDR3. With 7 bases removed from V and 6 bases from J, the gap between germline ends came to 18 bases. Here the CDR3 reads CSGAAGGSDGYTF. The CDR3, as DNA: TGCAGCGGTGCTGCGGGGGGCTCTGATGGCTACACCTTC.